This is a list of T cell receptor beta chains from one sample in a study of blood T cell repertoires in COVID-19. The table came from immunoSEQ multiplex PCR; TCRdb's copy has only in-frame clones and leaves some out. This sample has 95,000 to 110,000 clones, with approximately 84% found just once. Specimen: peripheral blood. These receptors all come from a man in his fifties or sixties with acute or convalescent COVID-19. CDR3s include the opening cysteine and the closing phenylalanine or tryptophan.

j_call,v_call,cdr3_aa
TRBJ1-1,TRBV3-1/TRBV3-2,CASSQNRENTEAFF
TRBJ1-3,TRBV7-2,CASSLVEGTTIYF
TRBJ1-2,TRBV29-1,CSVEPDRAGYTF
TRBJ2-1,TRBV27,CASSFRSEGSEDNEQFF
TRBJ2-1,TRBV4-2,CASSQDHGGPSYNEQFF
TRBJ1-4,TRBV19,CASSIRQGAKANEKLFF
TRBJ2-3,TRBV7-8,CASSPDPLAADTQYF
TRBJ1-1,TRBV18,CASSSTGGTEAFF
TRBJ2-2,TRBV10-2,CASRQTGLGGELFF
TRBJ1-5,TRBV19,CASNPTGDQPQHF
TRBJ2-7,TRBV18,CASSPPTRGREQYF
TRBJ2-2,TRBV10-2,CASSPGLAGYTGELFF
TRBJ1-6,TRBV9,CASSFRTAGNSPLHF
TRBJ1-2,TRBV27,CASSLSGAPSLYGYTF
TRBJ2-3,TRBV27,CASSSPLRGRVGTQYF
TRBJ2-5,TRBV7-6,CASSLGSAGIRETQYF
TRBJ2-3,TRBV15,CATSQEIGRPDTQYF
TRBJ1-1,TRBV5-1,CASSFGTGSEAFF
TRBJ2-3,TRBV19,CASSIAPDTQYF
TRBJ2-2,TRBV18,CASSHGGTQGRPRPGELFF
TRBJ1-1,TRBV3-1/TRBV3-2,CASNRANTEAFF
TRBJ1-4,TRBV28,CASRLQRLEKLFF
TRBJ2-7,TRBV5-4,CASSSHNTRGYEQYF
TRBJ2-4,TRBV19,CASSIANRGSGKNIQYF
TRBJ1-1,TRBV29-1,CSVAADRKEAFF
TRBJ1-2,TRBV20-1,CSASPSTSGGSTTF